This entry lists 28 T cell receptor beta chains sequenced from one sample in a study of blood T cell repertoires in COVID-19. TCRdb's copy holds only in-frame clones and misses some; the assay was immunoSEQ multiplex PCR. The sample has around 66,000 clones, around 80% seen once. The sample taken for sequencing was peripheral blood. Every receptor here comes from a human donor in a cohort sampled during active COVID-19.

The CDR3 DNA reads TGCGCCAGCAGCCATGATACAGGGGAAGGGGTAGATGGCTACACCTTC. This translates into CASSHDTGEGVDGYTF. The chain joins TRBV4-3 to TRBJ1-2; TRBD1 matches 7 bases. Germline CDR1 LGHNA, CDR2 YSLEER. The CDR3 covers 16 residues. V shed 3 bases, J shed 6 bases, and the junction held 13 bases outside the gene matches.

This clone was detected only once. The rearrangement joins TRBV7-2 to TRBJ2-1, with a weak D call TRBD1 (5 bases). Germline CDR1 and CDR2: SGHTA and FQGNSA. This CDR3 has 14 amino acids. The V end lost 6 bases, the J end lost 10 bases, and 19 bases lay between the germline ends. Written as DNA, the CDR3 is TGTGCCAGCAGTCGACAGTTAGTTTTGGGCGAGCAGTTCTTC. Translated, it gives CASSRQLVLGEQFF.

V and J are TRBV6-5 and TRBJ2-7, with 8 bases fitting TRBD2. This CDR3 is 15 amino acids long. V gave up 6 bases and J gave up 7 bases; unmatched junction bases: 14. Per germline, CDR1 MNHEY and CDR2 SVGAGI. This chain's CDR3 is CASSRTRAGGPEQYF. CDR3 nucleotide sequence: TGTGCCAGCAGCCGGACTAGGGCGGGAGGACCTGAGCAGTACTTC.

The sample holds a few counts of this clone. The V and J genes are TRBV7-9 and TRBJ2-7, with 9 bases fitting TRBD2. Trimming at V came to 4 bases and at J to 0 bases, leaving 1 base not matched to a gene. CDR1 is SEHNR, CDR2 FQNEAQ, per germline (reference sequence). The CDR3 is made up of 14 amino acids. The CDR3 coding sequence is TGTGCCAGCAGCTCTAGCGGGATCTCCTACGAGCAGTACTTC. It is translated as CASSSSGISYEQYF. Full variable domain (rest looked up from reference TRBV7-9 and TRBJ2-7): DTGVSQNPRHKITKRGQNVTFRCDPISEHNRLYWYRQTLGQGPEFLTYFQNEAQLEKSRLLSDRFSAERPKGSFSTLEIQRTEQGDSAMYLCASSSSGISYEQYFGPGTRLTVT.

V and J are TRBV19 and TRBJ2-1, with D possibly being TRBD2 (6 bases). The CDR3 sequence is 14 residues long. The V end was cut by 3 bases, the J end by 0 bases, with 6 bases between. Germline values: CDR1 LNHDA, CDR2 SQIVND (reference sequence). CDR3 DNA sequence: TGTGCCAGTAGTATGACTAGCTCCTACAATGAGCAGTTCTTC. It translates to CASSMTSSYNEQFF. Based on the CDR3 plus reference TRBV19 and TRBJ2-1, the full variable domain is DGGITQSPKYLFRKEGQNVTLSCEQNLNHDAMYWYRQDPGQGLRLIYYSQIVNDFQKGDIAEGYSVSREKKESFPLTVTSAQKNPTAFYLCASSMTSSYNEQFFGPGTRLTVL.

This rearrangement joins TRBV6-5 to TRBJ1-4, with D possibly matching TRBD1 (5 bases). Deletions cut 0 bases from V and 6 bases from J, with 11 bases between. CDR1 and CDR2 (germline): MNHEY, SVGAGI. This CDR3 contains 15 residues. DNA for the CDR3: TGTGCCAGCAGTTACTCGGGGCGGAACGATGAAAAACTGTTTTTT. Protein sequence: CASSYSGRNDEKLFF.

This clone was picked up one time. The CDR3 spells CASSLEGPRAGTEAFF. CDR3 coding DNA: TGCGCCAGCAGCTTGGAGGGGCCCAGGGCTGGCACTGAAGCTTTCTTT. The rearrangement joins TRBV5-1 to TRBJ1-1, with a possible D match to TRBD1 (5 bases). Trimming removed 0 bases at V and 4 bases at J, with 16 bases between. This CDR3 region has 16 residues. CDR1 SGHRS and CDR2 YFSETQ come from the germline V gene.

The chain recombines TRBV14 with TRBJ2-2, with 7 bases lining up with TRBD1. Trimming at V came to 6 bases and at J to 2 bases, leaving 6 bases not matched to a gene. CDR1 SGHDN and CDR2 FVKESK come from the germline V gene. The CDR3 consists of 15 residues. CDR3 protein: CASRQTGANTGELFF. The CDR3 coding sequence is TGTGCCAGCAGACAAACAGGGGCCAACACCGGGGAGCTGTTTTTT.

This rearrangement joins TRBV28 to TRBJ2-7; 8 nucleotides line up with TRBD1. CDR3 length: 15 residues. The V segment lost 2 bases and the J segment 4 bases; nucleotides outside the gene matches: 7. Germline CDR1 and CDR2: MDHEN and SYDVKM. The CDR3 here is CASSLRRQGAYEQYF. In DNA form, the CDR3 reads TGTGCCAGCAGTTTAAGACGCCAGGGGGCGTACGAGCAGTACTTC.

The chain employs TRBV6-5 and TRBJ1-3; D gene unclear. V lost 4 bases and J 4 bases, leaving 11 bases between the germline ends. CDR3 size: 14 residues. CDR1 and CDR2 (germline): MNHEY, SVGAGI. The DNA for the CDR3 is TGTGCCAGCAGTTCGTCGGTCCGCGGAAACACCATATATTTT. It yields the protein CASSSSVRGNTIYF.

This chain joins TRBV7-2 and TRBJ2-2, with 9 bases aligning to TRBD1. The germline CDR1 and CDR2 sequences are SGHTA and FQGNSA. Trimming at V came to 3 bases and at J to 7 bases, leaving 3 bases not matched to a gene. This CDR3 has 14 residues. The CDR3 here is CASSFTGGLGELFF. CDR3 sequence (DNA): TGTGCCAGCAGCTTTACAGGGGGCCTCGGGGAGCTGTTTTTT.

Here the CDR3 DNA reads TGTGCCTGGGGGGTTCCAACAGGGGGCGGAGGTGGAGAAAAACTGTTTTTT. Translating it yields CAWGVPTGGGGGEKLFF. The chain recombines TRBV30 with TRBJ1-4, with 9 bases aligning to TRBD1. The CDR3 is 17 residues long. Losses at the gene ends were 5 bases for V and 8 bases for J; bases not matched to a gene: 18. Germline loops: CDR1 GTSNPN, CDR2 SVGIG (reference sequence). The variable domain in full, completed from reference TRBV30 and TRBJ1-4, reads SQTIHQWPATLVQPVGSPLSLECTVEGTSNPNLYWYRQAAGRGLQLLFYSVGIGQISSEVPQNLSASRPQDRQFILSSKKLLLSDSGFYLCAWGVPTGGGGGEKLFFGSGTQLSVL.

The J gene is TRBJ2-7, the V gene TRBV7-2; 9 nucleotides line up with TRBD2. V lost 4 bases, J lost 1 base, and 5 bases stayed unmatched. The V gene's germline CDR1 is SGHTA and CDR2 FQGNSA. This CDR3 region has 15 residues. CDR3 residues: CASSSWTSVSYEQYF. Written as DNA, the CDR3 is TGTGCCAGCAGCTCCTGGACTAGCGTTTCCTACGAGCAGTACTTC.

This sequence joins TRBV7-6 and TRBJ2-5; D might be TRBD2 (5 bases). Germline V gene sequence: CDR1 SGHVS, CDR2 FNYEAQ. This CDR3 region has 15 residues. Deletions cut 5 bases from V and 6 bases from J, with 19 bases between. CDR3: CASSPLTSLTQTQYF. DNA for the CDR3: TGTGCCAGCAGCCCTTTAACTAGTCTGACGCAGACCCAGTACTTC. Together with reference TRBV7-6 and TRBJ2-5, the CDR3 gives the full variable domain: GAGVSQSPRYKVTKRGQDVALRCDPISGHVSLYWYRQALGQGPEFLTYFNYEAQQDKSGLPNDRFSAERPEGSISTLTIQRTEQRDSAMYRCASSPLTSLTQTQYFGPGTRLLVL.

The table lists this clone with a count of one. The genes are TRBV28 and TRBJ2-7; 10 nucleotides align to TRBD2. CDR1 and CDR2 (germline): MDHEN, SYDVKM. The CDR3 extends over 16 amino acids. J gave up 2 bases and V 8 bases, and 12 bases lay outside the gene matches. In nucleotides, the CDR3 is TGTGCCAGCCGCCCGCAACTAGCGGGGACAGCCTACGAGCAGTACTTC. It is translated as CASRPQLAGTAYEQYF.

This chain connects TRBV28 to TRBJ1-4; 10 nucleotides agree with TRBD1. Germline V gene data show CDR1 as MDHEN and CDR2 as SYDVKM. Trimming at V came to 8 bases and at J to 7 bases, leaving 10 bases not matched to a gene. This CDR3 is 15 amino acids long. The CDR3 coding sequence is TGTGCCAGCTATCGCGGACAGGGGGTAGTTGAAAAACTGTTTTTT. Amino acids: CASYRGQGVVEKLFF.

This clone appeared once. The chain combines TRBV4-1 with TRBJ1-1, with D possibly being TRBD1 (5 bases). CDR1 is MGHRA, CDR2 YSYEKL, per germline. V lost 3 bases, J lost 1 base, and 12 bases lay in between. The CDR3 length is 15 residues. The CDR3 bases are TGCGCCAGCAGCCATCCACTGCAGGGGAACACTGAAGCTTTCTTT. As protein: CASSHPLQGNTEAFF.

This chain uses TRBV5-6 with TRBJ2-1; 11 bases align to TRBD2. Losses at the gene ends were 6 bases for V and 0 bases for J; bases not matched to a gene: 5. The CDR3 sequence is 16 residues long. Germline CDR1 and CDR2: SGHDT and YYEEEE. For the CDR3, the DNA is TGTGCCAGCATCCCTAGCGGGAGGAGCTCCTACAATGAGCAGTTCTTC. It codes for CASIPSGRSSYNEQFF. The whole variable domain, remainder taken from reference TRBV5-6 and TRBJ2-1, is DAGVTQSPTHLIKTRGQQVTLRCSPKSGHDTVSWYQQALGQGPQFIFQYYEEEERQRGNFPDRFSGHQFPNYSSELNVNALLLGDSALYLCASIPSGRSSYNEQFFGPGTRLTVL.

The chain couples TRBV5-5 to TRBJ1-4; D unclear. CDR3 length: 17 residues. V gave up 3 bases and J gave up 2 bases, with 17 bases separating them. Germline V lookup: CDR1 SGHKS, CDR2 YYEKEE (reference sequence). For the CDR3, the DNA is TGTGCCAGCAGCTACGGCCCGGCGGGGTCGACTAATGAAAAACTGTTTTTT. It codes for CASSYGPAGSTNEKLFF.

J is TRBJ2-1 and V is TRBV7-2; D is uncertain. The CDR3 covers 14 residues. The germline CDR1 and CDR2 sequences are SGHTA and FQGNSA. The V end was cut by 1 base, the J end by 5 bases, with 9 bases between. CDR3 protein: CASSLGRANNEQFF. The CDR3 coding sequence is TGTGCCAGCAGCTTAGGAAGAGCCAACAATGAGCAGTTCTTC. The variable domain in full, completed from reference TRBV7-2 and TRBJ2-1, reads GAGVSQSPSNKVTEKGKDVELRCDPISGHTALYWYRQSLGQGLEFLIYFQGNSAPDKSGLPSDRFSAERTGGSVSTLTIQRTQQEDSAVYLCASSLGRANNEQFFGPGTRLTVL.

There are a few counts of this clone. The rearrangement uses TRBV7-6 and TRBJ1-1; 7 nucleotides agree with TRBD1. The V gene end was trimmed by 5 bases and the J gene end by 6 bases; junction bases not matched to a gene: 15. The CDR3 spans 16 residues. CDR1 is SGHVS and CDR2 is FNYEAQ in the germline V gene. The CDR3 sequence is CASSAHPGRQGPEAFF. CDR3 DNA: TGTGCCAGCAGCGCTCATCCCGGGAGACAGGGTCCTGAAGCTTTCTTT.

The chain links TRBV10-3 to TRBJ2-7; the match to TRBD2 covers 10 bases. CDR3 length: 16 amino acids. With V trimmed by 6 bases and J by 1 base, 9 bases remained unmatched. The germline V gene has CDR1 ENHRY and CDR2 SYGVKD. DNA for the CDR3: TGTGCCATCAGCCCCAGGCTAGCGGGAGTTTCCTACGAGCAGTACTTC. It translates to CAISPRLAGVSYEQYF.

The chain has TRBV5-1 and TRBJ2-5, with D unclear. Germline V gene data show CDR1 as SGHRS and CDR2 as YFSETQ. This CDR3 spans 13 amino acids. The V end was cut by 0 bases, the J end by 3 bases, with 6 bases between. The CDR3 sequence: CASSLAQEETQYF. The CDR3 DNA follows: TGCGCCAGCAGCTTGGCCCAGGAAGAGACCCAGTACTTC.

The CDR3 coding sequence is TGTGCCAGTAGTTTCGACAGGACCCGAGAGACCCAGTACTTC. Translation gives CASSFDRTRETQYF. V is TRBV19 and J is TRBJ2-5; D possibly corresponds to TRBD1 (6 bases). CDR3 length equals 14 residues. Germline V gives CDR1 LNHDA, CDR2 SQIVND (reference sequence). V shed 5 bases and J shed 4 bases, with 14 bases lying between them.

The chain recombines TRBV2 with TRBJ2-7; TRBD2 agrees at 12 bases. Germline assignment: CDR1 SNHLY and CDR2 FYNNEI. Unmatched junction bases numbered 8, after V lost 5 bases and J lost 3 bases. CDR3 size: 16 residues. The CDR3 protein is CASSLGLAGSGYEQYF. In DNA form, the CDR3 reads TGTGCCAGCAGTCTCGGACTAGCGGGGTCTGGCTACGAGCAGTACTTC.

This clone was seen once. The J gene is TRBJ2-6, the V gene TRBV9; 11 nucleotides agree with TRBD1. The germline gives CDR1 SGDLS, CDR2 YYNGEE. The length of the CDR3 is 19 residues. V dropped 4 bases and J dropped 0; count of bases not matched to a gene: 9. CDR3 bases: TGTGCCAGCAGCCTCCACGGACAGGGGGCTTACTCTGGGGCCAACGTCCTGACTTTC. It codes for CASSLHGQGAYSGANVLTF.

A single count supports this clone. J is TRBJ1-1 and V is TRBV6-1; D not certain. The CDR3 extends over 15 amino acids. Germline assignment: CDR1 MNHNS and CDR2 SASEGT. V was clipped by 2 bases and J by 0 bases, with 10 bases between them. The CDR3 sequence is CASSESPGMNTEAFF. The DNA of the CDR3 is TGTGCCAGCAGTGAAAGTCCAGGAATGAACACTGAAGCTTTCTTT.

The CDR3 DNA is TGTGCCAGCAACCACGGGGGTGGGGACAGGGAAAAACTGTTTTTT. Protein product: CASNHGGGDREKLFF. The chain has TRBV7-2 and TRBJ1-4; 8 bases line up with TRBD1. CDR3 length: 15 amino acids. The V gene's germline CDR1 is SGHTA and CDR2 FQGNSA. V shed 7 bases, J shed 8 bases, and the junction held 12 bases outside the gene matches. The whole variable domain, remainder taken from reference TRBV7-2 and TRBJ1-4, is GAGVSQSPSNKVTEKGKDVELRCDPISGHTALYWYRQSLGQGLEFLIYFQGNSAPDKSGLPSDRFSAERTGGSVSTLTIQRTQQEDSAVYLCASNHGGGDREKLFFGSGTQLSVL.